This T cell receptor (beta chain) was obtained from a study of cytomegalovirus exposure and HLA in healthy donors. Study-wide context: Counted in an early data release were about 80 million unique TCRs from HLA-typed donors. Regarding the study as a whole: As confirmed in vitro, three CMV-associated chains were specific for CMV antigens.

Each donor was healthy, and each was a bone marrow donor. Comment on this clone: Its antigen is currently unknown.

V was clipped by 5 bases and J by 6 bases, with 13 bases between them. This CDR3 region has 13 residues. The germline V gene has CDR1 SGDLS and CDR2 YYNGEE. PCR involved 60 Vbeta and 13 Jbeta primers. Some clones are missing from TCRdb's copy, which holds only in-frame ones; the method was immunoSEQ multiplex PCR. Among about 180,000 clones listed, 77% were seen once. Sequencing input: PBMCs. The chain joins TRBV9 to TRBJ2-3, with D maybe TRBD1 (5 bases). This sequence was found in a man aged 18 to 30 in good health and CMV-seronegative. CDR3 in amino acids: CASRGAPGDTQYF. The CDR3 DNA reads TGTGCCAGCAGAGGGGCTCCAGGGGATACGCAGTATTTT. Based on the CDR3 plus reference TRBV9 and TRBJ2-3, the full variable domain is DSGVTQTPKHLITATGQRVTLRCSPRSGDLSVYWYQQSLDQGLQFLIQYYNGEERAKGNILERFSAQQFPDLHSELNLSSLELGDSALYFCASRGAPGDTQYFGPGTRLTVL.